The TCR beta chain described here comes from a study of blood T cell repertoires in COVID-19 (TCRdb year 2020). With regard to the full study: The collaborator samples originated in the United States, Italy and Spain and spanned the acute and convalescent phases of COVID-19. Samples were obtained from the ongoing ImmuneRACE study (first 160 participants) and from about 1,300 subjects provided by 6 global collaborators. A de-identified subject ID, COVID-19 status, age in years and sex were almost always included in the sample metadata. The prospective study material was composed of cDNA or gDNA derived from T cells, B-cell-depleted T cells, or PBMCs. Deeply sampled blood TCRbeta repertoires from subjects exposed to, actively infected with, or recovered from COVID-19 were included in the dataset. Where HLA class I and class II types were available, the types were taken from metadata supplied by the sample provider, not from assay-based typing. A freely available public database, intended as a resource for researchers studying the immune response to SARS-CoV-2, is where the repertoires were released. The paper as a whole reports these results and caveats: Clinical and demographic metadata were provided uncurated, with the amount varying by source and participant.

Remarks on this clone: No cognate antigen has been identified for it. One base away there is no much larger clone; base qualities are not given.

One collaborating source in Seattle enrolled patients during active infection and followed them longitudinally through the course of disease. Whole blood was collected in K2EDTA tubes by collaborating institutions according to the institutions' own protocols. Collaborator samples were shipped for TCRbeta analysis as frozen whole blood, isolated PBMCs, or DNA extracted from either sample type. TCRbeta CDR3 regions were amplified from genomic DNA using the immunoSEQ Assay, a bias-controlled multiplex PCR. Processing in the source paper ran as follows. The number of nucleated cells in each sample was estimated from the amplification of reference gene primers within the assay. To quantify the absolute abundance of each unique TCRbeta CDR3 rearrangement, sequence reads were collapsed and filtered. Productive Simpson clonality was computed per sample as the square root of Simpson's diversity index over productive rearrangements. Imported from immuneACCESS, the table was reduced by TCRdb to in-frame sequences with V and J called. These copies leave out some clones; in studies compared against another copy, an unresolved V gene accounts for under half, and the cause of the remainder is not known. V, J and clone size derive from that table, while D and trimming were established from the DNA sequence. The sample contains 390,000 or so clones, around 87% of them found a single time. Roughly 10% of the sample lies in the top ten.

The germline V gene gives CDR1 as KGHDR and CDR2 as SFDVKD. The CDR3 measures 20 amino acids from cysteine to phenylalanine. Only the CDR3 DNA is retained, 60 bases long and in frame from the first base. The germline V end is reduced by 3 bases and the J end by 0 bases; junction bases left unmatched: 8. The sample consisted of peripheral blood. Recombination connected TRBV24-1 to TRBJ2-1; 15 central bases correspond to TRBD2. The TCR comes from a woman aged 25 to 39 with COVID-19, enrolled during active disease. For the CDR3, the sequence is CATSDAPGLAGGSSYNEQFF. The DNA sequence is TGTGCCACCAGTGATGCCCCTGGACTAGCGGGAGGGAGCTCCTACAATGAGCAGTTCTTC.